One sample yielded the 30 T cell receptor beta chains listed below, sequenced in a study of T cell responses to AZD1222 COVID-19 vaccine. Generated by immunoSEQ multiplex PCR, the TCRdb table keeps only in-frame clones and is missing some. The sample lists about 110,000 clones, around 83% seen once, with 3.3% in the top ten. The source material was peripheral blood, sampled on day 0 of AZD1222 vaccination. The receptors stem from an adult in good health.

CDR3 loop: CASSSRGGRETQYF. The CDR3 DNA is TGTGCCAGCAGTTCCCGGGGGGGCCGAGAGACCCAGTACTTC. The V and J genes are TRBV7-2 and TRBJ2-5; 8 bases are shared with TRBD2. From germline, CDR1 is SGHTA and CDR2 FQGNSA. With 6 bases clipped from V and 4 bases from J, the junction kept 7 bases outside the gene matches. The CDR3 is 14 amino acids.

This clone has a single count. V is TRBV13 and J is TRBJ2-1, with D unclear. CDR3 size: 16 residues. The germline CDR1 and CDR2 sequences are PRHDT and FYEKMQ (reference sequence). Trimming pared 5 bases from V and 2 bases from J, leaving 16 bases between. DNA for the CDR3: TGTGCCAGCAGCCCCTCCTTTGCCCGGGCCTACAATGAGCAGTTCTTC. Residues: CASSPSFARAYNEQFF.

The CDR3 is CASGRIAGGKTDTQYF. The CDR3 DNA sequence: TGTGCCAGCGGAAGAATAGCGGGGGGGAAAACAGATACGCAGTATTTT. V gene TRBV7-2 combines with J gene TRBJ2-3, with 11 bases lining up with TRBD2. The CDR3 is made up of 16 amino acids. Germline values: CDR1 SGHTA, CDR2 FQGNSA. V dropped 8 bases and J dropped 3; count of bases not matched to a gene: 10. Full variable domain (rest looked up from reference TRBV7-2 and TRBJ2-3): GAGVSQSPSNKVTEKGKDVELRCDPISGHTALYWYRQSLGQGLEFLIYFQGNSAPDKSGLPSDRFSAERTGGSVSTLTIQRTQQEDSAVYLCASGRIAGGKTDTQYFGPGTRLTVL.

This clone was picked up one time. V gene TRBV5-1 combines with J gene TRBJ1-1, with TRBD1 matching 7 bases. V gave up 4 bases and J gave up 8 bases; unmatched junction bases: 8. Per germline, CDR1 SGHRS and CDR2 YFSETQ. The CDR3 covers 13 residues. CDR3 bases: TGCGCCAGCAGCCAGACAGGGAACGGGGAAGCTTTCTTT. Translating it yields CASSQTGNGEAFF.

V and J are TRBV2 and TRBJ2-5; tentatively, D is TRBD2 (7 bases). CDR1 and CDR2 from the germline V gene are SNHLY and FYNNEI. CDR3 length equals 13 residues. Between the trimmed V and J ends, which lost 4 bases and 7 bases, there was a span of 13 bases. As DNA, the CDR3 is TGTGCCAGCAGTGTAGGGGGGGGCTCGACCCAGTACTTC. Its protein product is CASSVGGGSTQYF.

The chain has TRBV7-9 and TRBJ2-1, with D possibly being TRBD1 (5 bases). The CDR3 is made up of 12 amino acids. Germline CDR1 reads SEHNR; CDR2 reads FQNEAQ (reference sequence). With 3 bases removed from V and 10 bases from J, the gap between germline ends came to 10 bases. The CDR3 protein is CASSLDYREQFF. CDR3 coding DNA: TGTGCCAGCAGCTTGGATTACAGGGAGCAGTTCTTC.

This sequence joins TRBV9 and TRBJ2-2; the D is unclear. CDR3 length: 16 amino acids. Germline V gives CDR1 SGDLS, CDR2 YYNGEE. Trimming took off 3 bases at V and 0 bases at J, with 12 bases between the two ends. This chain's CDR3 is CASSASPGPNTGELFF. DNA of the CDR3: TGTGCCAGCAGCGCATCTCCCGGGCCGAACACCGGGGAGCTGTTTTTT.

The chain uses TRBV24-1 and TRBJ2-1, with D possibly called TRBD1 or TRBD2 (6 bases each). Germline CDR1 KGHDR, CDR2 SFDVKD. Trimming removed 5 bases from V and 6 bases from J, with 16 bases in between. The CDR3 covers 15 residues. CDR3 amino acids: CATSGFVGGSNEQFF. CDR3 bases: TGTGCCACCAGTGGGTTCGTCGGGGGCTCCAATGAGCAGTTCTTC.

This clone was seen a handful of times. V is TRBV4-2 and J is TRBJ2-7; the D gene could be TRBD1 or TRBD2 (5 bases each). Germline assignment: CDR1 LGHNA and CDR2 YNFKEQ. This CDR3 region has 15 residues. The V end lost 0 bases, the J end lost 2 bases, and 11 bases lay between the germline ends. The chain's CDR3 is CASSQDEGTAYEQYF. In DNA, the CDR3 is TGTGCCAGCAGCCAAGATGAGGGGACCGCCTACGAGCAGTACTTC.

The chain joins TRBV29-1 to TRBJ2-3, with D perhaps TRBD2 (6 bases). The CDR3 runs 14 residues. Trimming shortened V by 3 bases and J by 1 base, and 11 bases separated the two germline ends. Germline CDR1 SQVTM, CDR2 ANQGSEA. The CDR3 DNA sequence: TGCAGCGTTGAGGTCGGGGGTGGCACAGATACGCAGTATTTT. Encoded protein: CSVEVGGGTDTQYF.

The chain is built from TRBV12-3 or TRBV12-4 and TRBJ2-3; D remains ambiguous. The V end lost 6 bases, the J end lost 2 bases, and 6 bases lay between the germline ends. The CDR3 spans 12 residues. In DNA, the CDR3 is TGTGCCAGCAGGGGAAACACAGATACGCAGTATTTT. This translates into CASRGNTDTQYF.

The CDR3 nucleotides are TGTGCCAGCAGTGTCCGTAGCGGGGGGGCTTACAATGAGCAGTTCTTC. This translates into CASSVRSGGAYNEQFF. V and J are TRBV6-1 and TRBJ2-1; TRBD2 agrees at 11 bases. V was clipped by 4 bases and J by 4 bases; unmatched bases: 6. This CDR3 has 16 residues. Germline V CDR1 and CDR2: MNHNS, SASEGT.

This chain uses TRBV27 with TRBJ1-2; D uncertain. CDR3 length: 10 residues. The V end lost 8 bases, the J end lost 8 bases, and 9 bases lay between the germline ends. Germline V gene lookup returns CDR1 MNHEY and CDR2 SMNVEV (reference sequence). The CDR3 sequence is CASLPGGYTF. The CDR3 DNA is TGTGCCAGCCTACCGGGGGGCTACACCTTC.

This chain connects TRBV2 to TRBJ2-2; D gene ambiguous. This CDR3 comprises 13 residues. Between the trimmed V and J ends, which lost 7 bases and 0 bases, there was a span of 6 bases. Per germline, CDR1 SNHLY and CDR2 FYNNEI. The CDR3 sequence: CASKRPNTGELFF. CDR3 sequence (DNA): TGTGCCAGCAAGAGACCGAACACCGGGGAGCTGTTTTTT.

In DNA, the CDR3 is TGTGCCAGCAGTTACCCGTACTCCTATGGCTACACCTTC. Protein: CASSYPYSYGYTF. This chain links TRBV6-2 or TRBV6-3 with TRBJ1-2; D not resolved. CDR1 MNHEY and CDR2 SVGEGT come from the germline V gene. The CDR3 totals 13 residues. V gave up 2 bases and J gave up 4 bases, with 8 bases separating them.

The chain is built from TRBV4-2 and TRBJ2-7, with TRBD1 matching 11 bases. Germline values: CDR1 LGHNA, CDR2 YNFKEQ. The CDR3 runs 15 residues. J lost 5 bases, V lost 1 base, and 4 bases had no gene match. The CDR3 reads CASSQGRDRGNEQYF. CDR3 nucleotides: TGTGCCAGCAGCCAAGGCCGGGACAGGGGGAACGAGCAGTACTTC.

V is TRBV6-2 or TRBV6-3 and J is TRBJ1-2, with D perhaps matching TRBD1 (5 bases). CDR1 and CDR2 from the germline V gene are MNHEY and SVGEGT. CDR3 length: 18 amino acids. V was shortened by 6 bases and J by 4 bases, with 27 bases between the two germline ends. CDR3 protein: CASSPGTTARGLTYGYTF. The CDR3 bases are TGTGCCAGCAGCCCGGGAACAACTGCCCGGGGACTAACCTATGGCTACACCTTC.

V and J are TRBV5-5 and TRBJ1-1; 8 bases are a match to TRBD1. Germline loops: CDR1 SGHKS, CDR2 YYEKEE (reference sequence). Trimming took 6 bases from V and 0 from J; bases not matched to a gene: 7. CDR3 size: 15 residues. The CDR3 DNA reads as TGTGCCAGCAACAGGGGGACACAGCTGAACACTGAAGCTTTCTTT. Protein product: CASNRGTQLNTEAFF. The whole variable domain, filled in from reference TRBV5-5 and TRBJ1-1, reads DAGVTQSPTHLIKTRGQQVTLRCSPISGHKSVSWYQQVLGQGPQFIFQYYEKEERGRGNFPDRFSARQFPNYSSELNVNALLLGDSALYLCASNRGTQLNTEAFFGQGTRLTVV.

The rearrangement uses TRBV19 and TRBJ2-7; no clear D. This CDR3 is 11 amino acids long. Germline V gene sequence: CDR1 LNHDA, CDR2 SQIVND (reference sequence). V was pared by 9 bases and J by 2 bases, with 8 bases between. The CDR3 region has the DNA TGTGCCAGCTCTGGGGCCTACGAGCAGTACTTC. Translation gives CASSGAYEQYF.

The rearrangement uses TRBV5-7 and TRBJ1-5; tentatively, D is TRBD1 (6 bases). TRBV5-7 is assigned to the ORF class and has an uncertain function. Trimming took 6 bases from V and 0 from J, leaving 25 bases between them. This CDR3 is built from 19 residues. CDR3 residues: CASIRNGGANPYSNQPQHF. In DNA, the CDR3 is TGTGCCAGCATCCGAAACGGGGGGGCGAACCCTTATAGCAATCAGCCCCAGCATTTT.

The J gene is TRBJ1-4, the V gene TRBV6-5; D is ambiguous. Germline lookup yields CDR1 MNHEY and CDR2 SVGAGI. V was trimmed by 5 bases and J by 0 bases, leaving 10 bases between them. This CDR3 has 15 residues. CDR3 nucleotide sequence: TGTGCCAGCAGTCCCCCAGTGACAACTAATGAAAAACTGTTTTTT. Translated: CASSPPVTTNEKLFF.

The J gene is TRBJ1-2, the V gene TRBV7-9, with 8 bases aligning to TRBD1. The germline V gene encodes CDR1 SEHNR and CDR2 FQNEAQ (reference sequence). Trimming took 3 bases from V and 7 from J; bases not matched to a gene: 13. The CDR3 has 16 amino acids. The CDR3 DNA follows: TGTGCCAGCAGCTTTAGCGCGACAGGGGAAAATTCTGGCTACACCTTC. Translated: CASSFSATGENSGYTF.

The chain links TRBV5-4 to TRBJ1-1; 7 nucleotides match TRBD1. The J segment lost 0 bases and the V segment lost 0 bases, leaving 2 bases of the junction unmatched. Germline CDR1 SGHNT, CDR2 YYREEE (reference sequence). This CDR3 is built from 15 residues. The CDR3 loop is CASSLAGQMNTEAFF. For the CDR3, the DNA is TGTGCCAGCAGCTTGGCGGGACAGATGAACACTGAAGCTTTCTTT. The whole variable domain, remainder taken from reference TRBV5-4 and TRBJ1-1, is ETGVTQSPTHLIKTRGQQVTLRCSSQSGHNTVSWYQQALGQGPQFIFQYYREEENGRGNFPPRFSGLQFPNYSSELNVNALELDDSALYLCASSLAGQMNTEAFFGQGTRLTVV.

This clone has just a few counts. This rearrangement joins TRBV4-2 to TRBJ1-1; no definite D call. In germline, CDR1 is LGHNA, CDR2 YNFKEQ. V lost 1 base, J lost 5 bases, and 17 bases lay in between. The CDR3 is made up of 16 amino acids. The CDR3 is CASSQVLSGGGTEAFF. In nucleotides, the CDR3 is TGTGCCAGCAGCCAAGTTCTATCTGGCGGCGGGACTGAAGCTTTCTTT.

The V and J genes are TRBV7-9 and TRBJ1-6, with 10 bases that match TRBD1. J gave up 16 bases and V 5 bases, and 11 bases lay outside the gene matches. Germline CDR1 reads SEHNR; CDR2 reads FQNEAQ (reference sequence). This CDR3 has 14 amino acids. CDR3: CASSPGTGAATLHF. Here the CDR3 DNA reads TGTGCCAGCAGCCCTGGGACAGGGGCCGCCACTCTCCACTTT.

The chain employs TRBV6-5 and TRBJ2-1; tentatively, D is TRBD2 (7 bases). The CDR3 covers 16 residues. V was cut by 0 bases and J by 12 bases, with 21 bases left in between. From germline, CDR1 is MNHEY and CDR2 SVGAGI. In nucleotides, the CDR3 is TGTGCCAGCAGTTACTCGAATTTCGGGGGGCGAACTGCGCAGTTCTTC. This sequence encodes CASSYSNFGGRTAQFF.

This chain links TRBV3-1 (or the pseudogene TRBV3-2) with TRBJ2-1; D unclear. CDR1 and CDR2 from the germline V gene are LGHDT and YNNKEL (reference sequence). Deletions cut 0 bases from V and 9 bases from J, with 12 bases between. The CDR3 runs to 14 residues. The CDR3, as DNA: TGTGCCAGCAGCCAAGATAGGTCGCGGTCTGAGCAGTTCTTC. This gives the protein CASSQDRSRSEQFF.

The chain joins TRBV5-6 to TRBJ1-1; D not certain. V lost 0 bases and J 0 bases, leaving 12 bases between the germline ends. CDR1 SGHDT and CDR2 YYEEEE come from the germline V gene. This CDR3 has 16 residues. As DNA, the CDR3 is TGTGCCAGCAGCTTGGGAGATCGATCAATGAACACTGAAGCTTTCTTT. Translating gives CASSLGDRSMNTEAFF.

This clone showed up just a few times. This chain uses TRBV7-8 with TRBJ1-3; unclear D gene. V gave up 4 bases and J gave up 4 bases, with 8 bases separating them. CDR1 is SGHVS and CDR2 is FQNEAQ in the germline V gene. CDR3 length: 13 residues. CDR3 amino acids: CASSSGLGNTIYF. In DNA, the CDR3 is TGTGCCAGCAGCTCGGGATTGGGAAACACCATATATTTT.

The gene calls are TRBV5-1 and TRBJ2-2; TRBD1 is a possible D gene (5 bases). Trimming took 4 bases from V and 6 from J, leaving 13 bases between them. The CDR3 is made up of 14 amino acids. Germline lookup yields CDR1 SGHRS and CDR2 YFSETQ. The CDR3 protein is CASSQDTAPGELFF. CDR3 in DNA: TGCGCCAGCAGCCAGGACACCGCACCCGGGGAGCTGTTTTTT.